This T cell receptor (beta chain) derives from a study of shared T cell receptors in the human thymus. Profiled with immunoSEQ multiplex PCR; TCRdb holds only in-frame clones, not every one. The sample contains hundreds of thousands of clones, about 84% of which appear only once. CDR3 size: 13 residues. V lost 11 bases, J lost 5 bases, and 18 bases lay in between. Germline-derived CDR1 and CDR2 are SGHVS and FQNEAQ. A further study also used this sample, focusing on human thymus T cells. Per that paper: Donation was from healthy Finnish infants who were having corrective surgery that addressed congenital heart defects. Resections obtained during corrective heart surgery supplied the thymus tissue. Related research described thymic repertoires that were highly overlapping among unrelated individuals.

The sample was thymocytes. The chain has TRBV7-8 and TRBJ2-5, with D hard to call. This sequence originates from a boy under three years old with a congenital heart defect. The CDR3 spells CAGFSEVVETQYF. In DNA, the CDR3 is TGTGCCGGATTTTCCGAGGTCGTGGAGACCCAGTACTTC. Full variable domain (rest looked up from reference TRBV7-8 and TRBJ2-5): GAGVSQSPRYKVAKRGQDVALRCDPISGHVSLFWYQQALGQGPEFLTYFQNEAQLDKSGLPSDRFFAERPEGSVSTLKIQRTQQEDSAVYLCAGFSEVVETQYFGPGTRLLVL.